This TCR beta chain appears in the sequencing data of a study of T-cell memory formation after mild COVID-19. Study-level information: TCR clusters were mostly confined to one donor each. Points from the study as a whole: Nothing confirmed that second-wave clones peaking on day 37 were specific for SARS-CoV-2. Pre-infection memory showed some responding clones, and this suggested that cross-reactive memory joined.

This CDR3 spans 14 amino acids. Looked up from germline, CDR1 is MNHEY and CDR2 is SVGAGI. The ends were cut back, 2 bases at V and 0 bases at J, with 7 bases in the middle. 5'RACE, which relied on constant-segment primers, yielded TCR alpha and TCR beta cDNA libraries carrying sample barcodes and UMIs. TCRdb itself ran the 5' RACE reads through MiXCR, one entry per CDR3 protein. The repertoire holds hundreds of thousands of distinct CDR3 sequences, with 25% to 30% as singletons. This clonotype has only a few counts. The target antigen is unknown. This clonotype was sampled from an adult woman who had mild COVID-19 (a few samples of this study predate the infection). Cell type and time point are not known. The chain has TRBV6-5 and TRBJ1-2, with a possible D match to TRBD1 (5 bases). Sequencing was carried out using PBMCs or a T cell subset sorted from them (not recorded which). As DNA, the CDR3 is TGTGCCAGCAGTTACGACAGAACTAACTATGGCTACACCTTC. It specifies CASSYDRTNYGYTF.